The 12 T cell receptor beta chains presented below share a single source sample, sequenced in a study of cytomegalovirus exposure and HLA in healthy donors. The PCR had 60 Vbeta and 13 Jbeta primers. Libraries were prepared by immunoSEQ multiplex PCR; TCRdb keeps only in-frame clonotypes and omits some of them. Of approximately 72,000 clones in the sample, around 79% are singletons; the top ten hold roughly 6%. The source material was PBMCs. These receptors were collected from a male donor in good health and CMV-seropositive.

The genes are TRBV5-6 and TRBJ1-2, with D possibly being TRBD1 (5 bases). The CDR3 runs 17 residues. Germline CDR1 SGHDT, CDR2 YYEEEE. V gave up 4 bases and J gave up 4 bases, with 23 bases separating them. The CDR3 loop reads CASSPGGASANVYGYTF. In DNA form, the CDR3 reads TGTGCCAGCAGCCCGGGGGGAGCGTCAGCCAATGTCTATGGCTACACCTTC.

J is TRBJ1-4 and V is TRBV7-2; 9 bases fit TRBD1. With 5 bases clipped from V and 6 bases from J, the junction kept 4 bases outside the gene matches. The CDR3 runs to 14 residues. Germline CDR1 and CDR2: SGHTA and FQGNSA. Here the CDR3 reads CASSPQGADEKLFF. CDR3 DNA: TGTGCCAGCAGCCCACAGGGGGCGGATGAAAAACTGTTTTTT. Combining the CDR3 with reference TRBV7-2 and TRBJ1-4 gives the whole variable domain GAGVSQSPSNKVTEKGKDVELRCDPISGHTALYWYRQSLGQGLEFLIYFQGNSAPDKSGLPSDRFSAERTGGSVSTLTIQRTQQEDSAVYLCASSPQGADEKLFFGSGTQLSVL.

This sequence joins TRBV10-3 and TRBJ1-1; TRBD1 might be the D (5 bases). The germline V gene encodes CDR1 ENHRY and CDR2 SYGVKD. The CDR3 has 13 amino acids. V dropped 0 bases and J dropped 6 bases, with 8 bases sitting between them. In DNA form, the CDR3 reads TGTGCCATCAGTGAGTCGGGGCCCGCTGAAGCTTTCTTT. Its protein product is CAISESGPAEAFF.

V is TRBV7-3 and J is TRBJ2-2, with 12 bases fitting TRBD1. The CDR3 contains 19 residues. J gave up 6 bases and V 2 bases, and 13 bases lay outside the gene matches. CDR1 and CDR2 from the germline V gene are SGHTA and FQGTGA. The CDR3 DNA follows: TGTGCCAGCAGCTTATCGGGCCTTGGGGGACAGGGGGCCTCCGGGGAGCTGTTTTTT. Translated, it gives CASSLSGLGGQGASGELFF.

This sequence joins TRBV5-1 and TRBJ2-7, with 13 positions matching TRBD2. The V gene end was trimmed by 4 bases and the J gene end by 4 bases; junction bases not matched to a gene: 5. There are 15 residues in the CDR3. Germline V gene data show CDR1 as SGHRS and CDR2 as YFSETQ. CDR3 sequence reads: CASSRTSGGRYEQYF. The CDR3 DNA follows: TGCGCCAGCAGCCGGACTAGCGGGGGCAGGTACGAGCAGTACTTC.

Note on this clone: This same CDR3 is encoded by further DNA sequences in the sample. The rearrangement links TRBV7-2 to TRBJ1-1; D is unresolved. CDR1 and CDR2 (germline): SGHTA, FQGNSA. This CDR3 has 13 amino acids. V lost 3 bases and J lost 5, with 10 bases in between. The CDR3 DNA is TGTGCCAGCAGCTTGACGGGGTATACTGAAGCTTTCTTT. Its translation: CASSLTGYTEAFF.

The chain's CDR3 is CASSPGQVLSEQYF. CDR3 nucleotides: TGTGCCAGCTCACCAGGACAGGTCCTCTCCGAGCAGTACTTC. This chain uses TRBV18 with TRBJ2-7; 7 bases are a match to TRBD1. The V segment lost 2 bases and the J segment 6 bases; nucleotides outside the gene matches: 7. The germline CDR1 and CDR2 sequences are KGHSH and LQKENI. This CDR3 comprises 14 residues.

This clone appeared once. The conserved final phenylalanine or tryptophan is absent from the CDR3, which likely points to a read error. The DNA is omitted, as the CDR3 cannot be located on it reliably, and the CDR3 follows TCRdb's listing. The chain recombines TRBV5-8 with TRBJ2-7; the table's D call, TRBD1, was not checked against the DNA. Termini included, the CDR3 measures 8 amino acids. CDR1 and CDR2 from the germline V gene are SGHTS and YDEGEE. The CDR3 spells CASSVRTA.

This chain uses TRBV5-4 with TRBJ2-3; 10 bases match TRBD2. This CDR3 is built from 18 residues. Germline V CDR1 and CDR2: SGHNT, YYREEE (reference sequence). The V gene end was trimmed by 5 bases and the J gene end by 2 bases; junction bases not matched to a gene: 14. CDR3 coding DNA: TGTGCCAGCAGTCCCAAACTTCGGCTAGCGGGGGACACAGATACGCAGTATTTT. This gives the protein CASSPKLRLAGDTDTQYF.

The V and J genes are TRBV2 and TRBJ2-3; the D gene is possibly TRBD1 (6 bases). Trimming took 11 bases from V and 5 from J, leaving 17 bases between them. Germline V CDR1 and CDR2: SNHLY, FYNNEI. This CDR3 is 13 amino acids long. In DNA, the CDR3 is TGTGCCTATCAGGGGTCTGGGGGAGATACGCAGTATTTT. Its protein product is CAYQGSGGDTQYF. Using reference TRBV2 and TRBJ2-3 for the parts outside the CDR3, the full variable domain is EPEVTQTPSHQVTQMGQEVILRCVPISNHLYFYWYRQILGQKVEFLVSFYNNEISEKSEIFDDQFSVERPDGSNFTLKIRSTKLEDSAMYFCAYQGSGGDTQYFGPGTRLTVL.

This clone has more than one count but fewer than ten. The chain's CDR3 is CASSLQVTGGNTIYF. The CDR3 DNA follows: TGTGCCAGCAGCCTACAGGTAACGGGTGGAAACACCATATATTTT. The rearrangement joins TRBV4-2 to TRBJ1-3; possible D gene TRBD1, 5 bases. The CDR3 length is 15 residues. Trimming took off 4 bases at V and 3 bases at J, with 13 bases between the two ends. CDR1 is LGHNA, CDR2 YNFKEQ, per germline.

CDR3 amino acids: CASSLGQGGFSNQPQHF. Written as DNA, the CDR3 is TGTGCCAGCAGCTTAGGACAGGGAGGTTTTAGCAATCAGCCCCAGCATTTT. The rearrangement links TRBV5-6 to TRBJ1-5; 8 bases match TRBD1. V shed 2 bases and J 0 bases; nucleotides not matched to a gene: 7. Germline V gene data show CDR1 as SGHDT and CDR2 as YYEEEE. The CDR3 is made up of 17 amino acids.